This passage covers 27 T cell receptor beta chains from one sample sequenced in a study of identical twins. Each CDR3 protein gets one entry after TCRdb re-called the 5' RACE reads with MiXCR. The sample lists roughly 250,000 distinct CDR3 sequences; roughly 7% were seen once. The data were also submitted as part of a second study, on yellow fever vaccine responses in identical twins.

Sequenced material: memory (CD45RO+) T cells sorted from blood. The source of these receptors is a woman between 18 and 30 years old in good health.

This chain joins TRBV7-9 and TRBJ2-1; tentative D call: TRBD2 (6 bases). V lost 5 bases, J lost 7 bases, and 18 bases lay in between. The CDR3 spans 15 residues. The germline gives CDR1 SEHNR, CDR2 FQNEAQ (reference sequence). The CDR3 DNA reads TGTGCCAGCAGCCTATCCGGCCCCGGGGGAAATGAGCAGTTCTTC. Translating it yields CASSLSGPGGNEQFF.

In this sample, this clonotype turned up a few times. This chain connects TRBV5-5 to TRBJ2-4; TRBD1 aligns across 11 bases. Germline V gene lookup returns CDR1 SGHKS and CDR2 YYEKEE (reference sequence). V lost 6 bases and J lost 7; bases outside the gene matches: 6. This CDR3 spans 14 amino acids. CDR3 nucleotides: TGTGCCAGCAAGAGGACAGGGGGCGGGAACATTCAGTACTTC. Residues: CASKRTGGGNIQYF.

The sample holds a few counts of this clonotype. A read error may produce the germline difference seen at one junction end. The DNA of the CDR3 is TGTGCCAGCACTTACTGGCTGTACAATGAGCAGTTCTTC. It translates to CASTYWLYNEQFF. The V call is TRBV6-5, the J call TRBJ2-1; D is undetermined. The CDR3 sequence is 13 residues long. Per germline, CDR1 MNHEY and CDR2 SVGAGI.

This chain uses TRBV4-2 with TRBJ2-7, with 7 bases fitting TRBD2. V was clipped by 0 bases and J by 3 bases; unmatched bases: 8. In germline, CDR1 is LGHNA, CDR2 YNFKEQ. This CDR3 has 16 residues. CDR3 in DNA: TGTGCCAGCAGCCAAGATTTCCGGCGGGAGCACTACGAGCAGTACTTC. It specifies CASSQDFRREHYEQYF.

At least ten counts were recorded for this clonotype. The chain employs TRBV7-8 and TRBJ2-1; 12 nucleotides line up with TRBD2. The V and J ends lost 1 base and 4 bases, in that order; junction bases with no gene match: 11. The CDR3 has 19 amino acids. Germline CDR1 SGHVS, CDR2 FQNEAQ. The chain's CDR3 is CASSLGLAGATTNYNEQFF. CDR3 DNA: TGTGCCAGCAGCTTAGGACTAGCGGGAGCAACCACCAATTACAATGAGCAGTTCTTC.

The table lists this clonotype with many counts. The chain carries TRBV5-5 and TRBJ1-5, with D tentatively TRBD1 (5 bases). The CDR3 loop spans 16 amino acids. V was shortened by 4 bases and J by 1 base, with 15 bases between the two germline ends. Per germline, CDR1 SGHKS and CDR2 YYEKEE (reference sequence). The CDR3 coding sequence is TGTGCCAGCAGCCAGCGCCCGGACACCAGCAATCAGCCCCAGCATTTT. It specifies CASSQRPDTSNQPQHF.

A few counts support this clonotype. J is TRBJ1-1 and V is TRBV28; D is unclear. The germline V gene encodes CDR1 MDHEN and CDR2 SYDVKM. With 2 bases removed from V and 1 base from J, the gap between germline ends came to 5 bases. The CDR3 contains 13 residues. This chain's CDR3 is CASSLKKNTEAFF. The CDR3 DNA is TGTGCCAGCAGTTTAAAAAAGAACACTGAAGCTTTCTTT.

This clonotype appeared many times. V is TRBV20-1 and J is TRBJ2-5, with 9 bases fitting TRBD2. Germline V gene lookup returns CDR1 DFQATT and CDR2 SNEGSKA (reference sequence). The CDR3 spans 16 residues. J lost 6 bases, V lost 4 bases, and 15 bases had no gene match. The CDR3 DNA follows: TGCAGTGCTACCCAGGCGGGGGGGGCGAAGGGGAAGACCCAGTACTTC. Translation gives CSATQAGGAKGKTQYF.

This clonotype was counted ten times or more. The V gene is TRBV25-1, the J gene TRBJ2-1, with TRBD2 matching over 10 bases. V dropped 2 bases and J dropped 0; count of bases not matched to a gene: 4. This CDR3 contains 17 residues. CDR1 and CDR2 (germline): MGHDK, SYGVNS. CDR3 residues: CASSEQLAGSSYNEQFF. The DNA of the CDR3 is TGTGCCAGCAGTGAACAACTAGCGGGGAGCTCCTACAATGAGCAGTTCTTC.

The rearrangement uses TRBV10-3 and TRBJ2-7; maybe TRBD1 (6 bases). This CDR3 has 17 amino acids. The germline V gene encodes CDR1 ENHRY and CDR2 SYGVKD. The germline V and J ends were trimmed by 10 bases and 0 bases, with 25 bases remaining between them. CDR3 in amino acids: CATQRGRGSLSSYEQYF. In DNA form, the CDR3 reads TGTGCCACCCAACGGGGCAGGGGATCGTTAAGCTCCTACGAGCAGTACTTC.

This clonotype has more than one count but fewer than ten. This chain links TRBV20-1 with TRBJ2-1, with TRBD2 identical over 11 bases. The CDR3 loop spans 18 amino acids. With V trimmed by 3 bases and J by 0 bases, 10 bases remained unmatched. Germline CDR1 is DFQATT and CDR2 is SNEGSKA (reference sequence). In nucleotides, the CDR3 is TGCAGTGCTAGTAGGCTAGCGGGAGGCTTCAGCTCCTACAATGAGCAGTTCTTC. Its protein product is CSASRLAGGFSSYNEQFF.

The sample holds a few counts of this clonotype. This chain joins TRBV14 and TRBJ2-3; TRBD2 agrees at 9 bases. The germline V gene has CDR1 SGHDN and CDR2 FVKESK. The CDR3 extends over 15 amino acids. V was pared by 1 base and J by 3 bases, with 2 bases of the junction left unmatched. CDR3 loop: CASSQGLAETDTQYF. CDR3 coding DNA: TGTGCCAGCAGCCAAGGACTAGCGGAAACAGATACGCAGTATTTT.

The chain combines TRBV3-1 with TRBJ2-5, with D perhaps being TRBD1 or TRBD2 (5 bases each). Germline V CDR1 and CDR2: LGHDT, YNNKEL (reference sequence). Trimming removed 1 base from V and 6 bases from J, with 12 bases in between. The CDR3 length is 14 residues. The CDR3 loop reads CASSQGDLLQTQYF. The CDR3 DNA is TGTGCCAGCAGCCAAGGGGACCTTCTACAGACCCAGTACTTC.

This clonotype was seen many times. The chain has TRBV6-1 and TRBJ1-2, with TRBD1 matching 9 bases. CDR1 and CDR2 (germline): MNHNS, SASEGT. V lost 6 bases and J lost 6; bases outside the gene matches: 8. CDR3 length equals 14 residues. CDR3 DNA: TGTGCCAGCAGCCGACAGGGGGATCGGGATGGCTACACCTTC. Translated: CASSRQGDRDGYTF.

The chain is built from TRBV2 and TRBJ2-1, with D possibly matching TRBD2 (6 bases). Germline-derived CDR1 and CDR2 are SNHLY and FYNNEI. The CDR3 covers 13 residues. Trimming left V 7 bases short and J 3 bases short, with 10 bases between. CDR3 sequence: CASNRGIYNEQFF. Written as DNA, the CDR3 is TGTGCCAGCAATCGCGGGATCTACAATGAGCAGTTCTTC. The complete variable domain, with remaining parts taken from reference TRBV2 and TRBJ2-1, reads EPEVTQTPSHQVTQMGQEVILRCVPISNHLYFYWYRQILGQKVEFLVSFYNNEISEKSEIFDDQFSVERPDGSNFTLKIRSTKLEDSAMYFCASNRGIYNEQFFGPGTRLTVL.

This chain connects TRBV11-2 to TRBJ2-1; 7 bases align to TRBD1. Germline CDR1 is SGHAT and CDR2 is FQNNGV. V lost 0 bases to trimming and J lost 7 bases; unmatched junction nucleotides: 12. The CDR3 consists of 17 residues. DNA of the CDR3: TGTGCCAGCAGCTTAGATCTCCCCAGGGGGATCGGAAATGAGCAGTTCTTC. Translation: CASSLDLPRGIGNEQFF.

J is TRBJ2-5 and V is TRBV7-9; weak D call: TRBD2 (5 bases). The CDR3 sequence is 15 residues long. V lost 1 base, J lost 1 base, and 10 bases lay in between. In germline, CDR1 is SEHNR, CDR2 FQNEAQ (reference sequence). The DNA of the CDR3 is TGTGCCAGCAGCTTAGTTCGAGGGTTCCAAGAGACCCAGTACTTC. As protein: CASSLVRGFQETQYF.

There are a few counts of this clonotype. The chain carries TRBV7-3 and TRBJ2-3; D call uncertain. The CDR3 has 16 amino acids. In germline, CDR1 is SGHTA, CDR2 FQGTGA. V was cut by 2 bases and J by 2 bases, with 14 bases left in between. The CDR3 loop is CASSLLGEAPTDTQYF. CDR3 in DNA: TGTGCCAGCAGCTTACTGGGTGAAGCACCCACAGATACGCAGTATTTT.

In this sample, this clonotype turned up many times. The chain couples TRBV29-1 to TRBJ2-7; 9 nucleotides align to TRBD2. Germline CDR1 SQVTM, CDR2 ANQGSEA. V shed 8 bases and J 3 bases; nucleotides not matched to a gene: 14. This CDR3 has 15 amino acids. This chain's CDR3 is CSTQLSGGSGYEQYF. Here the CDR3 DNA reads TGCAGCACCCAGCTAAGCGGGGGGTCGGGCTACGAGCAGTACTTC.

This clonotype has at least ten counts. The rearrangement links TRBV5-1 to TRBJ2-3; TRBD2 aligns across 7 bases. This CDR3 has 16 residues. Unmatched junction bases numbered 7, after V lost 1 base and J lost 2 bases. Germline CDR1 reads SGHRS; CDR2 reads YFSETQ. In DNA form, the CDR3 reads TGCGCCAGCAGCTTGCGTGCGGGGGATTCCACAGATACGCAGTATTTT. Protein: CASSLRAGDSTDTQYF.

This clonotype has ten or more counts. The CDR3 nucleotides are TGCGCCAGCAGCAGGCGGGGAATTAATGAAAAACTGTTTTTT. As protein: CASSRRGINEKLFF. J is TRBJ1-4 and V is TRBV5-1; the D is unclear. V was pared by 4 bases and J by 4 bases, with 11 bases between. The CDR3 is made up of 14 amino acids. Germline-derived CDR1 and CDR2 are SGHRS and YFSETQ.

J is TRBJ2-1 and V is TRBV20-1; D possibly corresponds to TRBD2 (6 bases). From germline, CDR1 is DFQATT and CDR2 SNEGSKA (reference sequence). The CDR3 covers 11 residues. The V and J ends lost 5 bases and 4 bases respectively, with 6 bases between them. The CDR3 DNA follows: TGCAGTGCTGGGACTTACAATGAGCAGTTCTTC. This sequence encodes CSAGTYNEQFF.

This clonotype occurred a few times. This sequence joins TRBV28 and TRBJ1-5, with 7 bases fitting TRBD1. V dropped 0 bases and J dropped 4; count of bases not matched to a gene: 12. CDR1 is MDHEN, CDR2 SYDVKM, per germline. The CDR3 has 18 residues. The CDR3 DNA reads TGTGCCAGCAGTTTATGCAGAGGACAGGTAGGGGGAAATCAGCCCCAGCATTTT. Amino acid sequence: CASSLCRGQVGGNQPQHF.

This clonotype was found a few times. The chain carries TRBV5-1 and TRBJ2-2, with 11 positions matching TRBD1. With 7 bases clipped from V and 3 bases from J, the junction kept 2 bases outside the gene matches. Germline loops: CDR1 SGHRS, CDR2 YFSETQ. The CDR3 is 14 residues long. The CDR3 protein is CASSGQGDTGELFF. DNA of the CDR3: TGCGCCAGCTCGGGACAGGGGGACACCGGGGAGCTGTTTTTT.

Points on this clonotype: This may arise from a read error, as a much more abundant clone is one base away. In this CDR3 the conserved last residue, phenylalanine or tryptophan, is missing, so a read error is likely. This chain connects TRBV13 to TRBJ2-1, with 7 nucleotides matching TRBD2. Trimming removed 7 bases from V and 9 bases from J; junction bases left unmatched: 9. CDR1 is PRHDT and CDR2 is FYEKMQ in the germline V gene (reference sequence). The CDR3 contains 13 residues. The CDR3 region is CASTHRLAPEQFS. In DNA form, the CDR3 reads TGTGCCAGCACCCACCGACTAGCCCCTGAGCAGTTCTCC.

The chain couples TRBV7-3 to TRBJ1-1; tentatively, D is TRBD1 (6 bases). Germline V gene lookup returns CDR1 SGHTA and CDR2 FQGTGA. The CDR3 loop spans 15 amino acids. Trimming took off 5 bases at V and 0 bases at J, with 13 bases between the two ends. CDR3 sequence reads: CASSATGTLNTEAFF. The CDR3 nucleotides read TGTGCCAGCAGCGCGACCGGGACATTGAACACTGAAGCTTTCTTT. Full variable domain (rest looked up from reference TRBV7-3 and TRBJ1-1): GAGVSQTPSNKVTEKGKYVELRCDPISGHTALYWYRQSLGQGPEFLIYFQGTGAADDSGLPNDRFFAVRPEGSVSTLKIQRTERGDSAVYLCASSATGTLNTEAFFGQGTRLTVV.

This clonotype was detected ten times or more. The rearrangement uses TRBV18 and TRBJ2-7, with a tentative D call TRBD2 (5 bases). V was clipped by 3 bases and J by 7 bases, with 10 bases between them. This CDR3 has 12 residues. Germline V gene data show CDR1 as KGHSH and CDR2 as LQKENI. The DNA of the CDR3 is TGTGCCAGCTCACCTAAGTCGGGAGAGCAGTACGTC. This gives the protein CASSPKSGEQYV.